In this sample, the clone carrying this TCR beta chain turned up many times. Antigen unknown. The sample is drawn from a study of T cells in Graves' hyperthyroidism and ophthalmopathy. Whole-study results and caveats: A model of 13 V-J pairs discriminated ophthalmopathy from stable hyperthyroidism. Appearing also in blood were most of the thyroid clonotypes expanded above 0.001.

RNA transcripts served as the template for amplifying TCR beta CDR3 regions. The TCR CDR3 was amplified in a first-round RT-PCR using the HTBI primer set. TCRdb reprocessed the multiplex PCR reads via MiXCR and lists one record per CDR3 protein. Here the sample spans hundreds of thousands of distinct CDR3 sequences, around 13% being singletons. Per germline, CDR1 GTSNPN and CDR2 SVGIG (reference sequence). V was trimmed by 2 bases and J by 7 bases, leaving 11 bases between them. CDR3 length: 12 amino acids. Any patient presenting with uncontrolled infection, other autoimmune disease, pregnancy or lactation was left out. PBMCs were sourced from approximately 9 ml fresh peripheral blood.

The sample consisted of blood. The TCR originated in a woman aged 50 to 65 with Graves' ophthalmopathy. This chain joins TRBV30 and TRBJ1-1; tentatively, D is TRBD1 (5 bases). In DNA, the CDR3 is TGTGCCTGGAGTCCCCGACAGATTGAAGCTTTCTTT. Translating it yields CAWSPRQIEAFF.